This TCR beta chain came from a study of blood T cells in healthy people across ages. A second PCR, run for roughly 7 to 12 cycles, used a sample-barcoded 5' primer plus a J-beta primer mix. Via MiXCR, TCRdb re-called the 5' RACE reads, giving one row per CDR3 protein. The sample includes fewer than 800,000 distinct CDR3 sequences, about a third of them seen just once. Trimming shortened V by 3 bases and J by 0 bases, and 14 bases separated the two germline ends. This CDR3 is 16 amino acids long. Looked up from germline, CDR1 is SGHTA and CDR2 is FQGNSA. This chain connects TRBV7-2 to TRBJ1-2; D is perhaps TRBD1 (5 bases). Sequencing used blood. This receptor was taken from a woman older than 75 in good health. CDR3 region: CASSLRVGGANYGYTF. The DNA of the CDR3 is TGTGCCAGCAGCTTGCGCGTTGGGGGAGCTAACTATGGCTACACCTTC. Supplemented by reference TRBV7-2 and TRBJ1-2, the full variable domain reads GAGVSQSPSNKVTEKGKDVELRCDPISGHTALYWYRQSLGQGLEFLIYFQGNSAPDKSGLPSDRFSAERTGGSVSTLTIQRTQQEDSAVYLCASSLRVGGANYGYTFGSGTRLTVV.